A selection of T cell receptor beta chains follows, all from one sample in a study of CD8+ T cells in alopecia areata. Data came from immunoSEQ multiplex PCR; TCRdb stores just in-frame clones and leaves some out. The data show about 140,000 clones, 82% seen once. This specimen was CD8+ T cells sorted from blood, taken at week 4, from a patient treated with tofacitinib. These receptors all come from a human donor with alopecia areata. Each CDR3 is given with its conserved first and last residue. The order of the fields is J gene, clone size, D gene, V gene, CDR3 DNA, CDR3 protein. The D gene is left open where the match is weak. Clone sizes are given selectively: once, few, many, or a class where the clone is expanded.

>TRBJ2-7|NA|TRBD2|TRBV29-1
TGCAGCGTGGTCATAGCGGGGAGCAACGAGCAGTACTTC
CSVVIAGSNEQYF
>TRBJ1-4|NA|NA|TRBV6-5
TGTGCCAGCAGCCCCAGGGTGAGGGCTGAAAAACTGTTTTTT
CASSPRVRAEKLFF
>TRBJ2-7|NA|NA|TRBV5-1
TGCGCCAGCAGGCTGGGAAGCTCCTACGAGCAGTACTTC
CASRLGSSYEQYF
>TRBJ2-1|few|TRBD2|TRBV7-9
TGTGCCAGCAGCTTAGCGGTTGGGCTAGCGGGATCTACCTACAATGAGCAGTTCTTC
CASSLAVGLAGSTYNEQFF
>TRBJ2-5|once|NA|TRBV11-2
TGTGCCAGCAGCCCCCACTTTGCCAGCACCGCAGAGACCCAGTACTTC
CASSPHFASTAETQYF
>TRBJ2-1|once|NA|TRBV27
TGTGCCAGCAGCGTCCCTCGAAGCTCCTGCAATGAGCAGTTCTTC
CASSVPRSSCNEQFF
>TRBJ2-1|NA|TRBD2|TRBV27
TGTGCCAGCAATCTAGCGGGGGGGTACAATGAGCAGTTCTTC
CASNLAGGYNEQFF
>TRBJ2-3|NA|TRBD2|TRBV7-8
TGTGCCACCAGATTACTAGCGTCTAGCACAGATACGCAGTATTTT
CATRLLASSTDTQYF
>TRBJ2-1|NA|NA|TRBV15
TGTGCCACCAGCGCGGGGGCCTCCTACAATGAGCAGTTCTTC
CATSAGASYNEQFF
>TRBJ2-7|NA|NA|TRBV4-1
TGCGCCAGCAGCCAAGCCAGTACCTACGAGCAGTACTTC
CASSQASTYEQYF
>TRBJ2-7|NA|NA|TRBV7-9
TGTGCCAGCAGCTTTGGGTACCCCTACGAGCAGTACTTC
CASSFGYPYEQYF
>TRBJ2-7|few|NA|TRBV4-1
TGCGCCAGCAGCCAAGAGCCTACTCGGGGGACCTACGAGCAGTACTTC
CASSQEPTRGTYEQYF
>TRBJ2-3|NA|NA|TRBV2
TGTGCCAGCAGCAAAGACGGGGGGCGCGGCACAGATACGCAGTATTTT
CASSKDGGRGTDTQYF
>TRBJ1-1|NA|NA|TRBV7-8
TGTGCCAGCAGCTTATTCCAGGCGAACACTGAAGCTTTCTTT
CASSLFQANTEAFF
>TRBJ2-7|NA|TRBD1|TRBV5-1
TGCGCCAGCAGCGCCGGGACAGGCACCTACGAGCAGTACTTC
CASSAGTGTYEQYF
>TRBJ1-2|NA|TRBD1|TRBV5-1
TGCGCCAGCAGCTTACCCGGGACAGTCGATGGATGGGGCTACACCTTC
CASSLPGTVDGWGYTF
>TRBJ2-7|NA|NA|TRBV18
TGTGCCAGCTCACAGACAGGGAGGGTGTTCGAGCAGTACTTC
CASSQTGRVFEQYF
>TRBJ2-2|once|TRBD1|TRBV7-9
TGTGCCAGCAGCCTAAGGGACAGCTTAACCGGGGAGCTGTTTTTT
CASSLRDSLTGELFF
>TRBJ2-7|NA|NA|TRBV5-1
TGCGCCAGCAGCCCTAGTACAGGGATCTACGAGCAGTACTTC
CASSPSTGIYEQYF
>TRBJ2-7|NA|NA|TRBV29-1
TGCAGCGTGCCTCTGACCTCCTACGAGCAGTACTTC
CSVPLTSYEQYF
>TRBJ1-2|NA|NA|TRBV5-1
TGCGCCAGCAGTTCCCCTGAAGGGGCGGATGGCTACACCTTC
CASSSPEGADGYTF
>TRBJ2-7|NA|TRBD1|TRBV5-1
TGCGCCAGCAGCTGGGGGACAGGGGACCTCTACGAGCAGTACTTC
CASSWGTGDLYEQYF
>TRBJ2-3|NA|TRBD2|TRBV5-4
TGTGCCAGCAGCTTAGCTAGCGGGGAGGCAGATACGCAGTATTTT
CASSLASGEADTQYF
>TRBJ1-1|NA|NA|TRBV27
TGTGCCAGCAGTTTAGGGTCCCCGAACACTGAAGCTTTCTTT
CASSLGSPNTEAFF
>TRBJ1-2|NA|TRBD1|TRBV5-1
TGCGCCAGCAGCTCAGGACAGGGGACCTATGGCTACACCTTC
CASSSGQGTYGYTF
>TRBJ2-7|few|NA|TRBV7-9
TGTGCCAGCAGCCCCACCTACGAGCAGTACTTC
CASSPTYEQYF